In this sample, the clone carrying this T cell receptor (beta chain) turned up a few times. These data are taken from a study of cytotoxic CD8 clonotypes in ibrutinib-treated CLL. Study-level information: Response samples were obtained once patients had received a median approximately 11 months of treatment, range 6 to 36.

Profiling relied on immunoSEQ multiplex PCR, and the TCRdb table lists in-frame clones only, not all of them. The sample shows under 75,000 clones, over 60% of them seen only once. V shed 3 bases and J shed 7 bases, with 7 bases lying between them. The CDR3 is made up of 12 amino acids. CDR1 and CDR2 from the germline V gene are LNHDA and SQIVND (reference sequence). The TCR originated in a human donor with chronic lymphocytic leukemia. The chain carries TRBV19 and TRBJ2-1; D is undetermined. Sequencing used PBMCs, obtained after 12 months of ibrutinib treatment. CDR3 nucleotide sequence: TGTGCCAGTAGTATTGGTCTTAATGAGCAGTTCTTC. It encodes CASSIGLNEQFF.